Each of the 22 T cell receptor beta chains below was sequenced from the same sample in a study of shared clonotypes between healthy human individuals. The naive CD8 subset, CD45RO-negative cells positively selected for CCR7, excluded terminally differentiated effector memory CD45RA+ cells. Produced via immunoSEQ multiplex PCR; TCRdb's table is partial and in-frame only. The data contain roughly 600,000 clones, roughly 98% of them singletons. The sequencing sample was made of naive CD8+ T cells sorted from blood. The receptor set was obtained from a man aged 30-40 years in good health.

The rearrangement links TRBV7-8 to TRBJ2-1; 9 nucleotides line up with TRBD1. V shed 0 bases, J shed 10 bases, and the junction held 4 bases outside the gene matches. CDR3 length: 14 residues. Germline values: CDR1 SGHVS, CDR2 FQNEAQ. The CDR3 here is CASSLAQGAFEQFF. The CDR3 DNA sequence: TGTGCCAGCAGCTTAGCACAGGGGGCATTCGAGCAGTTCTTC.

The chain is built from TRBV6-5 and TRBJ2-7; TRBD2 agrees at 13 bases. V was pared by 2 bases and J by 4 bases, with 5 bases of the junction left unmatched. The germline V gene encodes CDR1 MNHEY and CDR2 SVGAGI. The CDR3 spans 16 residues. CDR3 nucleotide sequence: TGTGCCAGCAGTTACGGACTAGCGGGGGCTGCGTACGAGCAGTACTTC. Its protein is CASSYGLAGAAYEQYF.

The rearrangement links TRBV6-1 to TRBJ2-2, with 14 bases fitting TRBD2. This CDR3 contains 15 residues. The ends lost 7 bases at V and 4 bases at J; junction bases unmatched: 2. Germline assignment: CDR1 MNHNS and CDR2 SASEGT. CDR3 coding DNA: TGTGCCAGCAATGGACTAGCGGGAGGCACCGGGGAGCTGTTTTTT. It encodes CASNGLAGGTGELFF.

The CDR3 loop reads CSVDWAGELFF. The CDR3, as DNA: TGCAGCGTTGATTGGGCCGGGGAGCTGTTTTTT. The chain combines TRBV29-1 with TRBJ2-2; D call uncertain. The germline V gene has CDR1 SQVTM and CDR2 ANQGSEA. The CDR3 is 11 residues long. The V and J ends lost 3 bases and 6 bases respectively, with 5 bases between them.

The chain couples TRBV5-5 to TRBJ2-7; 7 nucleotides align to TRBD2. The CDR3 is 15 amino acids. The germline CDR1 and CDR2 sequences are SGHKS and YYEKEE (reference sequence). With 7 bases clipped from V and 2 bases from J, the junction kept 12 bases outside the gene matches. DNA for the CDR3: TGTGCCAGCGCCAAGTGGGCTAGCGGAACCTACGAGCAGTACTTC. Its protein is CASAKWASGTYEQYF. The whole variable domain, remainder taken from reference TRBV5-5 and TRBJ2-7, is DAGVTQSPTHLIKTRGQQVTLRCSPISGHKSVSWYQQVLGQGPQFIFQYYEKEERGRGNFPDRFSARQFPNYSSELNVNALLLGDSALYLCASAKWASGTYEQYFGPGTRLTVT.

Only one count was recorded for this clone. This CDR3 reads CASSLGIPYEQYF. The CDR3, as DNA: TGTGCCAGCAGCTTAGGCATCCCCTACGAGCAGTACTTC. The V call is TRBV11-2, the J call TRBJ2-7; D is undetermined. Germline V gives CDR1 SGHAT, CDR2 FQNNGV. This CDR3 comprises 13 residues. V shed 1 base and J shed 2 bases, with 6 bases lying between them.

Turning to this clone: Other DNA sequences of this sample code for an identical CDR3. The chain links TRBV27 to TRBJ2-5; no firm D call. CDR1 and CDR2 from the germline V gene are MNHEY and SMNVEV (reference sequence). This CDR3 region has 12 residues. V was trimmed by 8 bases and J by 4 bases, leaving 11 bases between them. The CDR3 loop reads CASVGLGETQYF. The CDR3 DNA is TGTGCCAGCGTCGGCTTGGGAGAGACCCAGTACTTC.

The V gene is TRBV11-1, the J gene TRBJ2-7, with no clear D. Germline-derived CDR1 and CDR2 are SGHAT and FQDESV (reference sequence). Trimming left V 3 bases short and J 6 bases short, with 15 bases between. This CDR3 comprises 14 residues. The CDR3 DNA reads as TGTGCCAGCAGCTTCAAGGTCAGGATTGGCGAGCAGTACTTC. Its translation: CASSFKVRIGEQYF.

As DNA, the CDR3 is TGTGCCAGCAGTTTAACGCCAGGGGGCGGAAACAATGGCTACACCTTC. Translation gives CASSLTPGGGNNGYTF. The chain uses TRBV27 and TRBJ1-2, with 8 nucleotides matching TRBD1. J was trimmed by 6 bases and V by 2 bases; bases with no gene match: 11. Germline-derived CDR1 and CDR2 are MNHEY and SMNVEV (reference sequence). The length of the CDR3 is 16 residues.

The chain is built from TRBV6-5 and TRBJ2-4; D might be TRBD2 (6 bases). Deletions cut 7 bases from V and 9 bases from J, with 13 bases between. CDR3 size: 12 residues. Germline loops: CDR1 MNHEY, CDR2 SVGAGI. CDR3 DNA: TGTGCCAGCAACGGGGGTGGAAGCATTCAGTACTTC. Translating it yields CASNGGGSIQYF.

The chain joins TRBV7-2 to TRBJ1-5; D gene unclear. CDR1 and CDR2 (germline): SGHTA, FQGNSA. V lost 3 bases and J lost 5, with 11 bases in between. CDR3 size: 14 residues. This CDR3 is CASSFGPQDQPQHF. CDR3 in DNA: TGTGCCAGCAGCTTCGGACCTCAGGATCAGCCCCAGCATTTT.

V is TRBV29-1 and J is TRBJ2-1; D might be TRBD2 (5 bases). Germline V gene lookup returns CDR1 SQVTM and CDR2 ANQGSEA. V dropped 3 bases and J dropped 0 bases, with 15 bases sitting between them. The CDR3 runs to 16 residues. CDR3 coding DNA: TGCAGCGTTGATTCTCGCAGCGGTAGCTCCTACAATGAGCAGTTCTTC. The encoded protein is CSVDSRSGSSYNEQFF.

This chain uses TRBV7-3 with TRBJ2-1; 9 bases match TRBD2. CDR1 and CDR2 from the germline V gene are SGHTA and FQGTGA. The junction had 4 bases not matched to a gene; V was cut back by 2 bases and J by 2 bases. This CDR3 has 16 residues. CDR3 protein: CASSLSAGGTYNEQFF. CDR3 sequence (DNA): TGTGCCAGCAGCTTATCAGCGGGAGGAACCTACAATGAGCAGTTCTTC.

The rearrangement uses TRBV18 and TRBJ1-3; D perhaps matches TRBD1 (6 bases). The CDR3 covers 14 residues. The V end lost 5 bases, the J end lost 3 bases, and 11 bases lay between the germline ends. Germline values: CDR1 KGHSH, CDR2 LQKENI. The DNA of the CDR3 is TGTGCCAGCTCAAAGACAGGACTTGGAAACACCATATATTTT. This sequence encodes CASSKTGLGNTIYF.

V is TRBV4-3 and J is TRBJ2-1, with TRBD2 matching 11 bases. Trimming took 1 base from V and 6 from J; bases not matched to a gene: 2. CDR1 and CDR2 from the germline V gene are LGHNA and YSLEER. The CDR3 runs 15 residues. The CDR3 region is CASSQGLAGINEQFF. CDR3 sequence (DNA): TGCGCCAGCAGCCAAGGACTAGCGGGGATCAATGAGCAGTTCTTC.

The chain joins TRBV11-2 to TRBJ1-5; possibly TRBD1 for D (5 bases). CDR3 length equals 17 residues. Trimming stripped 0 bases from V and 0 bases from J, with 12 bases between. Germline-derived CDR1 and CDR2 are SGHAT and FQNNGV. For the CDR3, the DNA is TGTGCCAGCAGCTTAGATCTGGGACCGGGTAGCAATCAGCCCCAGCATTTT. Translated, it gives CASSLDLGPGSNQPQHF.

V is TRBV5-1 and J is TRBJ2-1, with D possibly being TRBD1 or TRBD2 (5 bases each). Looked up from germline, CDR1 is SGHRS and CDR2 is YFSETQ. With 0 bases removed from V and 7 bases from J, the gap between germline ends came to 14 bases. The CDR3 loop spans 15 amino acids. CDR3: CASSLEGPRWNEQFF. CDR3 nucleotide sequence: TGCGCCAGCAGCTTGGAGGGACCGCGTTGGAATGAGCAGTTCTTC.

The chain uses TRBV9 and TRBJ2-5, with a tentative D call TRBD2 (7 bases). The ends were cut back, 7 bases at V and 5 bases at J, with 15 bases in the middle. The CDR3 runs to 13 residues. Germline V gene sequence: CDR1 SGDLS, CDR2 YYNGEE. The CDR3 reads CASGGARAETQYF. Here the CDR3 DNA reads TGTGCCAGCGGGGGGGCCCGGGCGGAGACCCAGTACTTC.

The chain carries TRBV9 and TRBJ2-3; TRBD2 aligns across 10 bases. The CDR3 has 15 residues. CDR1 and CDR2 (germline): SGDLS, YYNGEE. After removal of 0 bases from V and 4 bases from J, the junction contained 2 bases not matched to a gene. CDR3 loop: CASSVVGLAADTQYF. Here the CDR3 DNA reads TGTGCCAGCAGCGTAGTAGGACTAGCGGCAGATACGCAGTATTTT.

The chain recombines TRBV27 with TRBJ2-2, with 9 nucleotides matching TRBD1. The CDR3 has 13 residues. V gave up 6 bases and J gave up 9 bases; unmatched junction bases: 5. Germline-derived CDR1 and CDR2 are MNHEY and SMNVEV (reference sequence). This CDR3 reads CASRGQGVRELFF. The DNA for the CDR3 is TGTGCCAGCAGGGGACAGGGAGTCAGGGAGCTGTTTTTT.

This chain links TRBV5-4 with TRBJ2-1; D not resolved. V was pared by 1 base and J by 1 base, with 6 bases between. This CDR3 has 14 residues. Germline loops: CDR1 SGHNT, CDR2 YYREEE (reference sequence). CDR3 loop: CASSLSESYNEQFF. CDR3 nucleotide sequence: TGTGCCAGCAGCTTGTCGGAGTCCTACAATGAGCAGTTCTTC.

This chain joins TRBV14 and TRBJ2-7, with TRBD1 matching 9 bases. Germline V gene sequence: CDR1 SGHDN, CDR2 FVKESK. Trimming removed 5 bases from V and 4 bases from J; junction bases left unmatched: 6. CDR3 length equals 14 residues. The CDR3 loop reads CASSSGTGRYEQYF. DNA of the CDR3: TGTGCCAGCAGCTCCGGGACAGGGAGATACGAGCAGTACTTC.